These T cell receptor beta chains were read from a single sample in a study of cytomegalovirus exposure and HLA in healthy donors. Assay: immunoSEQ multiplex PCR; the TCRdb copy retains only in-frame clones and omits some. This table holds approximately 190,000 clones, roughly 80% found once. The sequenced sample was PBMCs. The receptor set was obtained from a woman in her 30s in good health and CMV-seropositive. The CDR3 runs from the conserved cysteine through the conserved F or W. A D gene is named only where the DNA matches it firmly. Not every row has a clone size; where given, it reads once, few, many or a size class.

TGTGCCAGCAGTGAAGCGCGAGGGGAGGGCTCACCCCTCCACTTT | CASSEARGEGSPLHF | NA | TRBJ1-6 | NA | TRBV2
TGTGCCAGCAGTTTAGTCCGGGGGTATAATTCACCCCTCCACTTT | CASSLVRGYNSPLHF | few | TRBJ1-6 | NA | TRBV27
TGTGCCAGCAGCACCACCGGGACTAGCGGGAGGGGTGAGCAGTTCTTC | CASSTTGTSGRGEQFF | NA | TRBJ2-1 | TRBD2 | TRBV9
TGTGCCAGCAGTTCAGGGGAACTAGGAGAGCAGTACTTC | CASSSGELGEQYF | NA | TRBJ2-5 | NA | TRBV6-5
TGTGCCAGCAGATCTTCCGGGACACGATTATCACTTAATTCACCCCTCCACTTT | CASRSSGTRLSLNSPLHF | NA | TRBJ1-6 | NA | TRBV27
TGTGCCAGCAGTGAGTCGACAGTGCCGAGAGCCTACGAGCAGTACTTC | CASSESTVPRAYEQYF | NA | TRBJ2-7 | NA | TRBV2
TGTGCCAGCAGTTACCCGGTGTTCAAGAACACTGAAGCTTTCTTT | CASSYPVFKNTEAFF | NA | TRBJ1-1 | NA | TRBV6-6
TGTGCCAGCAGCTTGGGGCGAATCATGAACACTGAAGCTTTCTTT | CASSLGRIMNTEAFF | NA | TRBJ1-1 | NA | TRBV7-2
TGTGCCAGCAGCGTAAAAGGGGGCCTGAACACTGAAGCTTTCTTT | CASSVKGGLNTEAFF | NA | TRBJ1-1 | TRBD1 | TRBV9
TGTGCCAGCAGTGAAGTTAGCGGGAGGGACTCCAATGAGCAGTTCTTC | CASSEVSGRDSNEQFF | NA | TRBJ2-1 | TRBD2 | TRBV2
TGTGCTTTAGGGGGTAGTGGGTACGAGCAGTACTTC | CALGGSGYEQYF | NA | TRBJ2-7 | NA | TRBV28
TGTGCCAGCAGCCGACAGGGGGCGACCTACAATGAGCAGTTCTTC | CASSRQGATYNEQFF | NA | TRBJ2-1 | TRBD1 | TRBV6-1
TGTGCCAGCAGCGTATACAGGGAATTAACTGAAGCTTTCTTT | CASSVYRELTEAFF | NA | TRBJ1-1 | NA | TRBV2
TGTGCCAGCAGCACCCGGGATCAAGCTAACTATGGCTACACCTTC | CASSTRDQANYGYTF | NA | TRBJ1-2 | NA | TRBV21-1
TGTGCCAGCAGCGCCTCGGACAAAAGATCCTACGAGCAGTACTTC | CASSASDKRSYEQYF | NA | TRBJ2-7 | NA | TRBV5-6
TGTGCCAGTAGCTCAACCGGGGAACGTTTGAATGAAAAACTGTTTTTT | CASSSTGERLNEKLFF | NA | TRBJ1-4 | NA | TRBV19
TGTGCCAGCAGCTTATTATACCGAGGGAACACTGAAGCTTTCTTT | CASSLLYRGNTEAFF | NA | TRBJ1-1 | NA | TRBV11-2
TGTGCCAGTAGCAAGGGACTATGGACAGGGAGCAACTCCTCTGGAAACACCATATATTTT | CASSKGLWTGSNSSGNTIYF | NA | TRBJ1-3 | TRBD1 | TRBV19
TGCGCCAGCAGCGCGGGACAGGGTTCCTCTGGGGCCAACGTCCTGACTTTC | CASSAGQGSSGANVLTF | few | TRBJ2-6 | TRBD1 | TRBV5-1
TGTGCCAGCAGTCCCACGGGACACAGTCGCTCCTACGAGCAGTACTTC | CASSPTGHSRSYEQYF | few | TRBJ2-7 | NA | TRBV27
TGCGCCAGCAGCTTGATACTAGCGGGGGAAGGCGAGCAGTACTTC | CASSLILAGEGEQYF | NA | TRBJ2-7 | TRBD2 | TRBV5-1
TGTGCCAGCAGTTATGAAGAGGGAGGGCCCGCGGCCCAGTACTTC | CASSYEEGGPAAQYF | NA | TRBJ2-5 | TRBD2 | TRBV6-5
TGCAGCGTGGGATGGACAGGACTAAGACCCAAAGAGACCCAGTACTTC | CSVGWTGLRPKETQYF | few | TRBJ2-5 | NA | TRBV29-1
TGCGCCAGCAGCTTCGGGACAATCAACCCGGAGACCCAGTACTTC | CASSFGTINPETQYF | NA | TRBJ2-5 | NA | TRBV5-1
TGTGCCAGCAGCTTAGGCGGCGGGTCCTACAATGAGCAGTTCTTC | CASSLGGGSYNEQFF | NA | TRBJ2-1 | NA | TRBV7-7
TGTGCCAGCAGCTTAAATCGGGAGGACTATGGCTACACCTTC | CASSLNREDYGYTF | NA | TRBJ1-2 | NA | TRBV7-3
TGTGCCAGCTCACTCCAGGGACATTTCATGAACACTGAAGCTTTCTTT | CASSLQGHFMNTEAFF | NA | TRBJ1-1 | NA | TRBV18
TGTGCCAGCCGTCCGACAGGTCGCACTAATGAAAAACTGTTTTTT | CASRPTGRTNEKLFF | few | TRBJ1-4 | NA | TRBV2
TGTGCCAGCAGCTCTTCGGTCAATGAGCAGTTCTTC | CASSSSVNEQFF | few | TRBJ2-1 | NA | TRBV11-3
TGCAGCGTTCTCCTCGGGGGAGGGGACACCGGGGAGCTGTTTTTT | CSVLLGGGDTGELFF | NA | TRBJ2-2 | TRBD2 | TRBV29-1
TGTGCCAGCAGCTTCCGGGGGGCTTCCGGGGCCAACGTCCTGACTTTC | CASSFRGASGANVLTF | once | TRBJ2-6 | NA | TRBV5-5
TGCGCCAGCAGCCCGGGACAATTCGAGACCCAGTACTTC | CASSPGQFETQYF | NA | TRBJ2-5 | NA | TRBV4-1
TGTGCCAGCAGCTTAGGCAGGGGTAACACTGAAGCTTTCTTT | CASSLGRGNTEAFF | once | TRBJ1-1 | NA | TRBV7-3
TGTGCCACCAGCAGAGATTGGGGACTAGCGGGAGAGACCCAGTACTTC | CATSRDWGLAGETQYF | NA | TRBJ2-5 | TRBD2 | TRBV15
TGCAGCGTTGAAGATGGCGGTTTCGAGCAGTACTTC | CSVEDGGFEQYF | NA | TRBJ2-7 | NA | TRBV29-1
TGTGCCAGCAGTGGGGGCCTAAGCAATCAGCCCCAGCATTTT | CASSGGLSNQPQHF | few | TRBJ1-5 | NA | TRBV2
TGTGCCAGCACCCTAACAGGGTTGGCCAAAAACATTCAGTACTTC | CASTLTGLAKNIQYF | NA | TRBJ2-4 | NA | TRBV28
TGTGCCAGCAGCTCAGGACTAGCGGTTAACTACAATGAGCAGTTCTTC | CASSSGLAVNYNEQFF | NA | TRBJ2-1 | TRBD2 | TRBV5-8
TGTGCCAGTCATAGTCGCTCCTACAATGAGCAGTTCTTC | CASHSRSYNEQFF | NA | TRBJ2-1 | NA | TRBV6-1
TGCGCCAGCGGCACACCCCCCCATGGGGCCAACGTCCTGACTTTC | CASGTPPHGANVLTF | NA | TRBJ2-6 | NA | TRBV10-2
TGTGCCAGCTCACCAGCAGGGGGCATCGGCGGGGAGCTGTTTTTT | CASSPAGGIGGELFF | NA | TRBJ2-2 | TRBD1 | TRBV18
TGTGCCAGTAGTAAGGTAACAGGGGGCTTCGAGCAGTACTTC | CASSKVTGGFEQYF | NA | TRBJ2-7 | TRBD1 | TRBV19
TGTGCCAGCAGTGAGAACACGGGAAATCAGCCCCAGCATTTT | CASSENTGNQPQHF | NA | TRBJ1-5 | NA | TRBV6-1
TGTGCCAGCAGCCCCGAGGAAAGGACAGGGGGCACCTTC | CASSPEERTGGTF | NA | TRBJ1-2 | TRBD1 | TRBV7-9
TGTGCCAGCAGCTTAGACGGGAACTACGAGCAGTACTTC | CASSLDGNYEQYF | NA | TRBJ2-7 | NA | TRBV7-6
TGTGCCAGCAGCCAAGCGGCTCAGGCGAAAGTAGGTGAGCAGTTCTTC | CASSQAAQAKVGEQFF | NA | TRBJ2-1 | NA | TRBV14
TGTGCCAGCAGCGTCGGTCAGCGTGGAAACACCATATATTTT | CASSVGQRGNTIYF | NA | TRBJ1-3 | NA | TRBV6-1
TGTGCCAGCAGCTTAGAGGCTAGCGGATCCTACAATGAGCAGTTCTTC | CASSLEASGSYNEQFF | NA | TRBJ2-1 | TRBD2 | TRBV11-3
TGTGCCAGTAGTGGGAGGACAGGGTCGAAACTGTTTTTT | CASSGRTGSKLFF | NA | TRBJ1-4 | TRBD1 | TRBV19
TGTGCCTGGACTCAGGCGAGCACAGATACGCAGTATTTT | CAWTQASTDTQYF | NA | TRBJ2-3 | NA | TRBV30
TGTGCCAGCAGTCCCAGGACAGGAAACCTTCCGAACACCGGGGAGCTGTTTTTT | CASSPRTGNLPNTGELFF | NA | TRBJ2-2 | TRBD1 | TRBV27